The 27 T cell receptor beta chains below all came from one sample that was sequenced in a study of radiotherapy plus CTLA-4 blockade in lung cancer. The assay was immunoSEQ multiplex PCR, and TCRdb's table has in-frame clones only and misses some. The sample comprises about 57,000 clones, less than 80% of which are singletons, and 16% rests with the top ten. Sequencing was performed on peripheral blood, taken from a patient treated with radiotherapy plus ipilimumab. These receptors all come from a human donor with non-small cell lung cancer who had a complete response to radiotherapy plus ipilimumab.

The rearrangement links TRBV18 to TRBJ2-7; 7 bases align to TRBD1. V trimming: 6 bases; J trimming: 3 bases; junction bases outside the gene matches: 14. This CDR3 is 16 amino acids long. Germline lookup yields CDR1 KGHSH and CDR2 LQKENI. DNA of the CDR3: TGTGCCAGCTCGCAAGAAGGACAGGTTGGTCGCTACGAGCAGTACGTC. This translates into CASSQEGQVGRYEQYV.

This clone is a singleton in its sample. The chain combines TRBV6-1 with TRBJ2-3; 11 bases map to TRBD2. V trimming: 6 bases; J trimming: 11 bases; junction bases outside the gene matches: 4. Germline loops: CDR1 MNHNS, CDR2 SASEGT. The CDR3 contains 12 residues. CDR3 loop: CASRTGTSGQYF. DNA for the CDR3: TGTGCCAGCAGAACCGGGACTAGCGGGCAGTATTTT.

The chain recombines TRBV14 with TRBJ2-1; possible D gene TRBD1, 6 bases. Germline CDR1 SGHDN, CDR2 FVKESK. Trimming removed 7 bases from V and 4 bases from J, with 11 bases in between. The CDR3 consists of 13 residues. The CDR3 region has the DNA TGTGCCAGCACCCCGGACAGTTACAATGAGCAGTTCTTC. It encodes CASTPDSYNEQFF.

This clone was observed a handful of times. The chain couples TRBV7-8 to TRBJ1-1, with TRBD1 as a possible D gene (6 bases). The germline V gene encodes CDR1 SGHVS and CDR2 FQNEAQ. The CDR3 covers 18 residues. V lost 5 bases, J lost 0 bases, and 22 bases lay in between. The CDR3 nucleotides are TGTGCCAGCAGCCCCCGCGGGGGGCTCCTACTCTTGAACACTGAAGCTTTCTTT. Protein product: CASSPRGGLLLLNTEAFF.

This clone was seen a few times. The CDR3 bases are TGTGCCTGGAGTGTTTTTGGAGTTACCTACGAGCAGTACTTC. Its protein is CAWSVFGVTYEQYF. The gene calls are TRBV30 and TRBJ2-7; D not certain. Trimming left V 0 bases short and J 2 bases short, with 11 bases between. The CDR3 has 14 amino acids. Germline lookup yields CDR1 GTSNPN and CDR2 SVGIG (reference sequence). Together with reference TRBV30 and TRBJ2-7, the CDR3 gives the full variable domain: SQTIHQWPATLVQPVGSPLSLECTVEGTSNPNLYWYRQAAGRGLQLLFYSVGIGQISSEVPQNLSASRPQDRQFILSSKKLLLSDSGFYLCAWSVFGVTYEQYFGPGTRLTVT.

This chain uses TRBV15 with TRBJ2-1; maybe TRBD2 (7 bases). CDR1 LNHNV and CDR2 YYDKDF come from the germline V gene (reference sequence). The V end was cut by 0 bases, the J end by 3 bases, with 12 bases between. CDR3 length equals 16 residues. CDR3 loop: CATSRDRGGVYNEQFF. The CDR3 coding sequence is TGTGCCACCAGCAGAGATCGAGGGGGGGTCTACAATGAGCAGTTCTTC.

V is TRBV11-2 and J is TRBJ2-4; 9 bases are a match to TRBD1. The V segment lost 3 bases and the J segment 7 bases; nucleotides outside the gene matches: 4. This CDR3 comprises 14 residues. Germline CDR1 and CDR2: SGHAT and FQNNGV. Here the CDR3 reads CASSFRGTGNIQYF. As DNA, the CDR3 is TGTGCCAGCAGCTTTAGGGGGACAGGGAACATTCAGTACTTC.

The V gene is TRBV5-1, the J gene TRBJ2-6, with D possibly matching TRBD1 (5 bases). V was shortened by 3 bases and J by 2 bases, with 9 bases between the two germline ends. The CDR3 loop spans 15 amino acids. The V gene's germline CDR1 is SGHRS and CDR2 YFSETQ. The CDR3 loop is CASSSDSTGANVLTF. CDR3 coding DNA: TGCGCCAGCAGCTCCGACAGTACTGGGGCCAACGTCCTGACTTTC.

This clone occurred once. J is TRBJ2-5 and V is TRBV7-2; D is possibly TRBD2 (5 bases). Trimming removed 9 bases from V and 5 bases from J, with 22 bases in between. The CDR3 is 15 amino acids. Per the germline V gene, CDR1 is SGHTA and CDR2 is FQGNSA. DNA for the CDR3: TGTGCCAGTCGGGCCCCGGGGATTAATATTGAGACCCAGTACTTC. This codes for CASRAPGINIETQYF.

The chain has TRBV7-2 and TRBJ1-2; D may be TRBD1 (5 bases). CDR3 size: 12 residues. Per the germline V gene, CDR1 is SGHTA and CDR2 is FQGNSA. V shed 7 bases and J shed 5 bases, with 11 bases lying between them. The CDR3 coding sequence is TGTGCCAGCACCCGGACATCTTATGGCTACACCTTC. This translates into CASTRTSYGYTF.

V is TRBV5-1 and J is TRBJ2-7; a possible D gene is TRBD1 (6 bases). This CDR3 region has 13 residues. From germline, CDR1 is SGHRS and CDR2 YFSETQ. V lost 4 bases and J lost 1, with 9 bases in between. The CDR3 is CASSLTGSYEQYF. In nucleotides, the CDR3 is TGCGCCAGCAGCCTGACAGGTTCCTACGAGCAGTACTTC.

This chain's CDR3 is CASSVASPTGELFF. CDR3 nucleotide sequence: TGTGCCAGCAGCGTAGCTTCTCCCACCGGGGAGCTGTTTTTT. The chain is built from TRBV9 and TRBJ2-2; no reliable D call. V shed 0 bases and J shed 4 bases, with 7 bases lying between them. CDR3 length equals 14 residues. Looked up from germline, CDR1 is SGDLS and CDR2 is YYNGEE.

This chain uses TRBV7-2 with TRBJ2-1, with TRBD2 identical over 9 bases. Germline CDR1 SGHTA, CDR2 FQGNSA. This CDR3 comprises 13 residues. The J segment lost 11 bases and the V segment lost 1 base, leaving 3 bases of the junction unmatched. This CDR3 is CASSLVASGKQFF. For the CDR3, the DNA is TGTGCCAGCAGCTTAGTTGCTAGCGGGAAGCAGTTCTTC.

The DNA of the CDR3 is TGCGCCAGCAGCCAAGATTGGGCGGGAGATACGCAGTATTTT. This encodes CASSQDWAGDTQYF. The V and J genes are TRBV4-3 and TRBJ2-3; the D gene is possibly TRBD2 (5 bases). With 0 bases removed from V and 5 bases from J, the gap between germline ends came to 9 bases. Germline lookup yields CDR1 LGHNA and CDR2 YSLEER. The CDR3 is 14 amino acids.

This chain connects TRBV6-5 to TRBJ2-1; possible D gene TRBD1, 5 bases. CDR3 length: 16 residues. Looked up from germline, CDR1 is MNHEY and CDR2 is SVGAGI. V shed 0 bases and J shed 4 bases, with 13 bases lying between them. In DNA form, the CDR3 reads TGTGCCAGCAGTTACTCGAGGTGGGGCCGTTACAATGAGCAGTTCTTC. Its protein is CASSYSRWGRYNEQFF.

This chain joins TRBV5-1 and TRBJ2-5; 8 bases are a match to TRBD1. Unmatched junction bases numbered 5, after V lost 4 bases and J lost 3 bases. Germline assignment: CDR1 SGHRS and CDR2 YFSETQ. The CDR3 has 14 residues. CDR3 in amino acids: CASSPRDRKETQYF. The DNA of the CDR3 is TGCGCCAGCAGCCCCCGGGACAGGAAAGAGACCCAGTACTTC.

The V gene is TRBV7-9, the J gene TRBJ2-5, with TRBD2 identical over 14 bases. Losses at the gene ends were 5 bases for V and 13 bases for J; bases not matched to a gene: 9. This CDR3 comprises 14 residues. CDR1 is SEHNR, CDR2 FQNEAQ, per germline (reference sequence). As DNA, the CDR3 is TGTGCCAGCAGCCCGGCGGGACTAGCGGGAGCGTCGTACTTC. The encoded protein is CASSPAGLAGASYF. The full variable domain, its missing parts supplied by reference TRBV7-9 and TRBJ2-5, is DTGVSQNPRHKITKRGQNVTFRCDPISEHNRLYWYRQTLGQGPEFLTYFQNEAQLEKSRLLSDRFSAERPKGSFSTLEIQRTEQGDSAMYLCASSPAGLAGASYFGPGTRLLVL.

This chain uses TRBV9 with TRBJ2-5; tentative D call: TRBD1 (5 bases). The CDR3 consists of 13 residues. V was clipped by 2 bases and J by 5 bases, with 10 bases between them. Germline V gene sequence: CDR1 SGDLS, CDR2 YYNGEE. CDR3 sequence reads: CASSVIGAETQYF. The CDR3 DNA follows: TGTGCCAGCAGCGTGATAGGGGCGGAGACCCAGTACTTC. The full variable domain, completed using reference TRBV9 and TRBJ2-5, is DSGVTQTPKHLITATGQRVTLRCSPRSGDLSVYWYQQSLDQGLQFLIQYYNGEERAKGNILERFSAQQFPDLHSELNLSSLELGDSALYFCASSVIGAETQYFGPGTRLLVL.

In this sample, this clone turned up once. CDR3 coding DNA: TGTGCCAGCAGCTTAGGAGGAGGGTACGAGGACAATGAGCAGTTCTTC. Residues: CASSLGGGYEDNEQFF. This chain uses TRBV7-2 with TRBJ2-1; D is perhaps TRBD2 (6 bases). Trimming pared 1 base from V and 5 bases from J, leaving 15 bases between. The CDR3 sequence is 16 residues long. Germline-derived CDR1 and CDR2 are SGHTA and FQGNSA.

The CDR3 loop reads CASSISGRADTQYF. CDR3 DNA sequence: TGTGCCAGCAGCATTAGCGGCAGGGCAGATACGCAGTATTTT. This rearrangement joins TRBV9 to TRBJ2-3; D is possibly TRBD2 (6 bases). The CDR3 loop spans 14 amino acids. Per the germline V gene, CDR1 is SGDLS and CDR2 is YYNGEE. V lost 4 bases to trimming and J lost 4 bases, with 13 bases between them.

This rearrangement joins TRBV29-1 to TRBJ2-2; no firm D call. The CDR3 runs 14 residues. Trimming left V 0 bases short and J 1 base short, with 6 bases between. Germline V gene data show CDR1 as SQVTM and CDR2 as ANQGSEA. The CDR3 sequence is CSVEEVRNTGELFF. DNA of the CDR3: TGCAGCGTTGAAGAAGTCAGGAACACCGGGGAGCTGTTTTTT.

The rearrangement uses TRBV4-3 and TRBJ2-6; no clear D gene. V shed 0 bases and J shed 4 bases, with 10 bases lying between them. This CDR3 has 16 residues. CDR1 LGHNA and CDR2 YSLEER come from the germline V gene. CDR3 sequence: CASSQDVAPGANVLTF. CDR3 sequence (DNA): TGCGCCAGCAGCCAAGATGTGGCTCCCGGGGCCAACGTCCTGACTTTC.

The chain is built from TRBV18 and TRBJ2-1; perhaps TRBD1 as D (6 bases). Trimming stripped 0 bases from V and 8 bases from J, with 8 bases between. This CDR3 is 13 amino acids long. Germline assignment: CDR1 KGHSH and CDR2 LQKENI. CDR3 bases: TGTGCCAGCTCACCACCAGGGACACATGAGCAGTTCTTC. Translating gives CASSPPGTHEQFF.

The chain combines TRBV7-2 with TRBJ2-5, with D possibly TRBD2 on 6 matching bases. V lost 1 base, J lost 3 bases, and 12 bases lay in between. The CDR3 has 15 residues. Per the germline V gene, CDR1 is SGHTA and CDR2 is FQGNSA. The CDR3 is CASSLGFLAEETQYF. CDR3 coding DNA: TGTGCCAGCAGCTTAGGGTTCTTAGCGGAAGAGACCCAGTACTTC.

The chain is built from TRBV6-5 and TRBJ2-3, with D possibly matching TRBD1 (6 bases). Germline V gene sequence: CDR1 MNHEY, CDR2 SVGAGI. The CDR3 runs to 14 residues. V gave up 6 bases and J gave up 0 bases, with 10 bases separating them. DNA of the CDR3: TGTGCCAGCAGACAGGGCTATAGCACAGATACGCAGTATTTT. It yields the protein CASRQGYSTDTQYF.

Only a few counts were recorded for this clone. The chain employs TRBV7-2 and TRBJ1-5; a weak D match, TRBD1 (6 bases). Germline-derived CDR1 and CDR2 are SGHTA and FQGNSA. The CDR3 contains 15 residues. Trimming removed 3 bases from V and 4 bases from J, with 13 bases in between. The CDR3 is CASSFGAGANQPQHF. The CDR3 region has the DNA TGTGCCAGCAGCTTCGGGGCAGGGGCTAATCAGCCCCAGCATTTT. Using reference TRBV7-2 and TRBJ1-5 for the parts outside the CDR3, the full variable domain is GAGVSQSPSNKVTEKGKDVELRCDPISGHTALYWYRQSLGQGLEFLIYFQGNSAPDKSGLPSDRFSAERTGGSVSTLTIQRTQQEDSAVYLCASSFGAGANQPQHFGDGTRLSIL.

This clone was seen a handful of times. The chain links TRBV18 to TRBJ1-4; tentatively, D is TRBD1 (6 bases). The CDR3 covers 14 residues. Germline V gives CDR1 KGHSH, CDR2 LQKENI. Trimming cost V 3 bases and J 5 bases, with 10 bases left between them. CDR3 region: CASSPGQRNEKLFF. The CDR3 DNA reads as TGTGCCAGCTCACCCGGACAGAGAAATGAAAAACTGTTTTTT.